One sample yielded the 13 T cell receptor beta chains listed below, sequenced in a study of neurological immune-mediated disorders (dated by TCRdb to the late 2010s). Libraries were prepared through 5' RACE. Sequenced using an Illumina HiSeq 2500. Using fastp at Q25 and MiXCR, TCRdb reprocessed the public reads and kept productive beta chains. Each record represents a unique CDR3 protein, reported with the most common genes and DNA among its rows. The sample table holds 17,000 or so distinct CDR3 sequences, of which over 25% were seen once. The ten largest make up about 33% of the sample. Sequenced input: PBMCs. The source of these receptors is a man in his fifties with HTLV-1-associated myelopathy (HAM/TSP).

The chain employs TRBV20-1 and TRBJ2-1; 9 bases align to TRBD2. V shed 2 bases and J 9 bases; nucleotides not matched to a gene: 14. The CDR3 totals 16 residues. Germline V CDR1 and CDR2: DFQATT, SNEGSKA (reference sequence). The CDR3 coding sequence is TGCAGTGCTAGATCCGCGGGGGGGAGTTTGTTTGGTGAGCAGTTCTTC. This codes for CSARSAGGSLFGEQFF.

CDR3 bases: TGTGCCAGCAGCCCGGGGGGGGGCACTGAAGCTTTCTTT. It yields the protein CASSPGGGTEAFF. The rearrangement joins TRBV7-3 to TRBJ1-1; D perhaps matches TRBD1 (5 bases). Trimming cost V 5 bases and J 4 bases, with 11 bases left between them. The CDR3 has 13 residues. Germline CDR1 SGHTA, CDR2 FQGTGA.

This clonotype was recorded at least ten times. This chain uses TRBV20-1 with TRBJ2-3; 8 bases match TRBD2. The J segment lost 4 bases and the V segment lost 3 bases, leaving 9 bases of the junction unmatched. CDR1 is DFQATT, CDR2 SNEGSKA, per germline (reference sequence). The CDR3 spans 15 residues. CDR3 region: CSASVSGDSADTQYF. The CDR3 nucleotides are TGCAGTGCTAGTGTTAGCGGGGATAGCGCAGATACGCAGTATTTT.

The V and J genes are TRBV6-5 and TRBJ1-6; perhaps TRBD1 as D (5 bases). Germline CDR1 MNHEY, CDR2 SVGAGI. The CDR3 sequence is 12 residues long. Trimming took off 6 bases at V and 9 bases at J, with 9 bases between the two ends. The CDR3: CASRPDSSPLHF. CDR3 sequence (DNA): TGTGCCAGCAGACCCGACAGTTCACCCCTCCACTTT.

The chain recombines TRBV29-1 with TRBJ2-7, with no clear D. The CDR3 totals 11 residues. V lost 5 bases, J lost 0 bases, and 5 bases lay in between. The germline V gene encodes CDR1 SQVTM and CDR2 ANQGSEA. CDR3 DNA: TGCAGCGTTAGACACTCCTACGAGCAGTACTTC. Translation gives CSVRHSYEQYF.

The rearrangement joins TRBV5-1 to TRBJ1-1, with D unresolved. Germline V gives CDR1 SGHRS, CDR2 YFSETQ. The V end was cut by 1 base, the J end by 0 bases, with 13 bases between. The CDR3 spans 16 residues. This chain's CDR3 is CASSLRGREMNTEAFF. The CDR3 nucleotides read TGCGCCAGCAGCTTGCGAGGGCGGGAGATGAACACTGAAGCTTTCTTT.

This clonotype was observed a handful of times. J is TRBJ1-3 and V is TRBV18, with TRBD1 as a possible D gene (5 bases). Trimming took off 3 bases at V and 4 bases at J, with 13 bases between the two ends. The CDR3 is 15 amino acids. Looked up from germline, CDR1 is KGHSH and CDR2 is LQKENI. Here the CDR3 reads CASSPTGPGGNTIYF. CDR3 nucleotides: TGTGCCAGCTCACCCACAGGTCCAGGCGGAAACACCATATATTTT. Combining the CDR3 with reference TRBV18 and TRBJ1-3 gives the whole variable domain NAGVMQNPRHLVRRRGQEARLRCSPMKGHSHVYWYRQLPEEGLKFMVYLQKENIIDESGMPKERFSAEFPKEGPSILRIQQVVRGDSAAYFCASSPTGPGGNTIYFGEGSWLTVV.

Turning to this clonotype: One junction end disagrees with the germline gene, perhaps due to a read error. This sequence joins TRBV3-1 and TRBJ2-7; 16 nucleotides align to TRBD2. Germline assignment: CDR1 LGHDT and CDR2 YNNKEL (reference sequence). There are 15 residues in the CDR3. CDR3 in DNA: TGTGCCAGTAGCCCGGGACTAGCGGGGGGGCCCGAGCAGTACTTC. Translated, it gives CASSPGLAGGPEQYF.

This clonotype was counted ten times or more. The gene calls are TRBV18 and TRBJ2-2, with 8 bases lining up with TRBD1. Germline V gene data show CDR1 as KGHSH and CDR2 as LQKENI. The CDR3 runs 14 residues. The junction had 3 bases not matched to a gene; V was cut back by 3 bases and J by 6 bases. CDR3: CASSPDRGAGELFF. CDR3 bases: TGTGCCAGCTCACCCGACAGGGGAGCCGGGGAGCTGTTTTTT.

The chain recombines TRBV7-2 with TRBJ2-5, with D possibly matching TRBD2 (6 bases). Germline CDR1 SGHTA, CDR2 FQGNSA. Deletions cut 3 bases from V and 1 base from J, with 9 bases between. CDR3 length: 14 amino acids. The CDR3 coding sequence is TGTGCCAGCAGCTTCGCCGGGGGCCAAGAGACCCAGTACTTC. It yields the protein CASSFAGGQETQYF.

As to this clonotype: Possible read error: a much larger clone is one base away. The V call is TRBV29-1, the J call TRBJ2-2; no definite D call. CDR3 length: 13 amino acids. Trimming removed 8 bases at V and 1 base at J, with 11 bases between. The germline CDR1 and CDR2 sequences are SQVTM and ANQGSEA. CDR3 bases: TGCAGCTCATCCGAACAGAACACCGGGGAGCTGTTTTTT. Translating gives CSSSEQNTGELFF.

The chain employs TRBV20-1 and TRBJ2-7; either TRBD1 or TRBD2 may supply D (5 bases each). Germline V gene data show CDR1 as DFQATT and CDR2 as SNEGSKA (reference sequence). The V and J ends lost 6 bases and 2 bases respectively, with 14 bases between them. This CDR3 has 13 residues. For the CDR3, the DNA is TGCAGTGCCCGAGAGGGGAAACCCTACGAGCAGTACTTC. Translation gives CSAREGKPYEQYF.

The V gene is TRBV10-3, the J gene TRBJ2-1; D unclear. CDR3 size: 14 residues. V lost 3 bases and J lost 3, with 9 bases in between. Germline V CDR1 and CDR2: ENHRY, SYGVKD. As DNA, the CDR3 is TGTGCCATCAGTGACCCTAGACGCTACAATGAGCAGTTCTTC. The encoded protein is CAISDPRRYNEQFF.